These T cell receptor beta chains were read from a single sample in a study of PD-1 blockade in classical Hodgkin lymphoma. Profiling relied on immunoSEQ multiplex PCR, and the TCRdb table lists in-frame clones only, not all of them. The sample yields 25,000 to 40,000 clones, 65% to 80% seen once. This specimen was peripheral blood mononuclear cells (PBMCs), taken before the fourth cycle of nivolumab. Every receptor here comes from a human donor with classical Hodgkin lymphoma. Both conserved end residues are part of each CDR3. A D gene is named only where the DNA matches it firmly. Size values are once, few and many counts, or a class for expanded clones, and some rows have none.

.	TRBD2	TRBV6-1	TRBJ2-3	TGTGCCAGCAGTGACTACTTAGCGGGTACCGCCACAGATACGCAGTATTTT	CASSDYLAGTATDTQYF
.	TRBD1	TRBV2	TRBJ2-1	TGTGCCAGCAGTTGGAAGGACAGGAGCTCCTACAATGAGCAGTTCTTC	CASSWKDRSSYNEQFF
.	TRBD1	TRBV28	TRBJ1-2	TGTGCCAGCAGTTCCCCTTTGCTGGACAGGCACAGCTATGGCTACACCTTC	CASSSPLLDRHSYGYTF
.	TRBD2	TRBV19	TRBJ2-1	TGTGCCAGTAGAAAGACAGGGGCCGGGCTAGCGGGAGGGCCAGATGAGCAGTTCTTC	CASRKTGAGLAGGPDEQFF
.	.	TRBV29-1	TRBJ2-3	TGCAGCGTTGTGAAGCGGTGGGGCACAGATACGCAGTATTTT	CSVVKRWGTDTQYF
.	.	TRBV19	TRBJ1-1	TGTGCCAGTAGTATAGGGGTGAGGGTAAGAACTGAAGCTTTCTTT	CASSIGVRVRTEAFF
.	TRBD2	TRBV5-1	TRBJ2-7	TGCGCCAGCAGCTTCGGGGGAGGGTACGAGCAGTACTTC	CASSFGGGYEQYF
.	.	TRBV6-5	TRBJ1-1	TGTGCCAGCAGTGACAACCCTTCGATGACTGAAGCTTTCTTT	CASSDNPSMTEAFF
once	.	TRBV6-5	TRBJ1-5	TGTGCCAGCAGTTGGGGGGGGAATCAGCCCCAGCATTTT	CASSWGGNQPQHF
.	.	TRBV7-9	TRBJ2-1	TGTGCCAGCAGCTCCGACGACTGGGGCCAGGAGGTGCATGAGCAGTTCTTC	CASSSDDWGQEVHEQFF
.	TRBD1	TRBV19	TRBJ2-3	TGTGCCAGTAGGATCGGGACAGCTCTTAGCACAGATACGCAGTATTTT	CASRIGTALSTDTQYF
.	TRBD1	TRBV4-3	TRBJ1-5	TGCGCCAGCAGCTCCGGGACAGGGGGCTTCCAGCCCCAGCATTTT	CASSSGTGGFQPQHF
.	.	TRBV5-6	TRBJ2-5	TGTGCCAGCAGCTGGGGGGGCCCCTTATCGGGAGAGACCCAGTACTTC	CASSWGGPLSGETQYF
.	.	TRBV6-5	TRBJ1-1	TGTGCCAGCAGTTACTCGAACACTGAAGCTTTCTTT	CASSYSNTEAFF
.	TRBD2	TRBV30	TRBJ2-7	TGTGCCTGGAGGAGGGAGGGCGGCTACGAGCAGTACTTC	CAWRREGGYEQYF
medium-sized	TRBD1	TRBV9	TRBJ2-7	TGTGCCAGCAGCCCCCGAGGGGGACAGCAATACGAGCAGTACTTC	CASSPRGGQQYEQYF
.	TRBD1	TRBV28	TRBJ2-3	TGTGCCAGCAGTGGGACAGCAGATACGCAGTATTTT	CASSGTADTQYF
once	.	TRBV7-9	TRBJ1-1	TGTGCCAGCAGCTCCGGGACCCCAAGGCCGACGACTGAAGCTTTCTTT	CASSSGTPRPTTEAFF
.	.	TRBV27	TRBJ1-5	TGTGCCAGCAGTCCCCTATTGGGGGGGAAGCCCCAGCATTTT	CASSPLLGGKPQHF
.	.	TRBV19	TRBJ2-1	TGTGCCACGGGCGGGACTGTCGGGAATGAGCAGTTCTTC	CATGGTVGNEQFF
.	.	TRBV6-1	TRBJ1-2	TGTGCCAGCAGTGAGGTGGGGGGCGGCTATGGCTACACCTTC	CASSEVGGGYGYTF
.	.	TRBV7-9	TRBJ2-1	TGTGCCAGCAGCTTATCGGGCTCCTACAATGAGCAGTTCTTC	CASSLSGSYNEQFF
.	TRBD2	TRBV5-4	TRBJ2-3	TGTGCCAGCAGCTTTTCTAGCGGGGGCCCCCGCAGCACAGATACGCAGTATTTT	CASSFSSGGPRSTDTQYF
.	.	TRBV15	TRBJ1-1	TGTGCCACCAGCAGGGACCGGGACCCAATAACCAACACTGAAGCTTTCTTT	CATSRDRDPITNTEAFF
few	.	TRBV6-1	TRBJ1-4	TGTGCCAGCAATGGAGGAGAAAAACTGTTTTTT	CASNGGEKLFF
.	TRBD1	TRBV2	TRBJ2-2	TGTGCCAGCGTCCGGGACAGCAACACCGGGGAGCTGTTTTTT	CASVRDSNTGELFF
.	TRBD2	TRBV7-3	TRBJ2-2	TGTGCCAGCAGCCCTGGGACTAGCTGGTCCGGGGAGCTGTTTTTT	CASSPGTSWSGELFF
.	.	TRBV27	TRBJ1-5	TGTGCCAGCAGTTACTACAATCAGCCCCAGCATTTT	CASSYYNQPQHF